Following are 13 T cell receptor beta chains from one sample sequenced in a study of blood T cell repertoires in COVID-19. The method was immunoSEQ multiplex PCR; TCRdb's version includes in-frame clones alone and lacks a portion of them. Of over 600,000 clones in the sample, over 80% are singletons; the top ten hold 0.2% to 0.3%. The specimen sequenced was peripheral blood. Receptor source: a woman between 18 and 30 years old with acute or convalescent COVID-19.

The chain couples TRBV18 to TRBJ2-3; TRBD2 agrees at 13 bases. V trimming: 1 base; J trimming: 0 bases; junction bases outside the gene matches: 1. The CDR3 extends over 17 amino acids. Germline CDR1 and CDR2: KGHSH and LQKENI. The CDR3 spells CASSPRLAGGSTDTQYF. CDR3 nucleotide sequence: TGTGCCAGCTCACCACGACTAGCGGGGGGTAGCACAGATACGCAGTATTTT.

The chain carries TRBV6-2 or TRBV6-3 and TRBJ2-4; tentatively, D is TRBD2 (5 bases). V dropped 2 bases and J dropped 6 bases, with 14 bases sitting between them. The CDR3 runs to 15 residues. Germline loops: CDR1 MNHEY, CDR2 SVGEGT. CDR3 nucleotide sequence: TGTGCCAGCAGTTACGAGTTTAGCAGCGGAAACATTCAGTACTTC. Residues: CASSYEFSSGNIQYF.

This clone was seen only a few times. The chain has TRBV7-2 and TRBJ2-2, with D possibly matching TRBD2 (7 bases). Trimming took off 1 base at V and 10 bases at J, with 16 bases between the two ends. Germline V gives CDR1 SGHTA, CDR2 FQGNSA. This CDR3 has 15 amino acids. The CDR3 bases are TGTGCCAGCAGCTTAGGACGGCGGGGGCAGGAGGAGCTGTTTTTT. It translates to CASSLGRRGQEELFF.

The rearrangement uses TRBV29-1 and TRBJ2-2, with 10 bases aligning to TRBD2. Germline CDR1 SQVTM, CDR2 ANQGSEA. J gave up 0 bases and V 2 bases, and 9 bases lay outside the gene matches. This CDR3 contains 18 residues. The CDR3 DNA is TGCAGCGTTGAATTACTGGGACTAGCGAATACGAACACCGGGGAGCTGTTTTTT. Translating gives CSVELLGLANTNTGELFF.

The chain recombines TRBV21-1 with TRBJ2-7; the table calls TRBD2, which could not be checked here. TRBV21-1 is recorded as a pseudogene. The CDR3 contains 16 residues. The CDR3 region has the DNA TGTGCCAGCAGCAAATTCCGACTAGCGGGCTCCTACGAGCAGTACTTC. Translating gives CASSKFRLAGSYEQYF.

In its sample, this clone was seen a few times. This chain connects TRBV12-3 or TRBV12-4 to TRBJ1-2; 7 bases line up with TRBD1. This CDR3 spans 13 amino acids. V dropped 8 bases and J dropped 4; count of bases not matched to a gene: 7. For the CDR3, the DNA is TGTGCCAGCGGCACAGGGGCTGGCTATGGCTACACCTTC. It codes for CASGTGAGYGYTF.

The CDR3 is CASSGRRGTEGRNQPQHF. CDR3 sequence (DNA): TGTGCCAGCAGTGGCCGCCGGGGGACAGAGGGTCGCAATCAGCCCCAGCATTTT. The chain has TRBV2 and TRBJ1-5; TRBD1 agrees at 7 bases. Germline assignment: CDR1 SNHLY and CDR2 FYNNEI. Trimming removed 4 bases from V and 2 bases from J; junction bases left unmatched: 14. The CDR3 contains 18 residues. Looking up the rest from reference TRBV2 and TRBJ1-5 gives the full variable domain: EPEVTQTPSHQVTQMGQEVILRCVPISNHLYFYWYRQILGQKVEFLVSFYNNEISEKSEIFDDQFSVERPDGSNFTLKIRSTKLEDSAMYFCASSGRRGTEGRNQPQHFGDGTRLSIL.

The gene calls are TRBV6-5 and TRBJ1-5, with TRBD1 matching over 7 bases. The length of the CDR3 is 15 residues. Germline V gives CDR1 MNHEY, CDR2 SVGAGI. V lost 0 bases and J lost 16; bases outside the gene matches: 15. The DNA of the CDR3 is TGTGCCAGCAGTTACTCGAGCACTACGACAGGGTCTAAACATTTT. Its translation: CASSYSSTTTGSKHF.

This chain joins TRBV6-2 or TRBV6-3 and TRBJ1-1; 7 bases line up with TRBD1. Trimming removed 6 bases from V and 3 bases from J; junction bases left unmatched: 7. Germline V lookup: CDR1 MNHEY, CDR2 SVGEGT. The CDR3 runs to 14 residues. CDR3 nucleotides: TGTGCCAGCAGCTATCTCGGGACAGACACTGAAGCTTTCTTT. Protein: CASSYLGTDTEAFF.

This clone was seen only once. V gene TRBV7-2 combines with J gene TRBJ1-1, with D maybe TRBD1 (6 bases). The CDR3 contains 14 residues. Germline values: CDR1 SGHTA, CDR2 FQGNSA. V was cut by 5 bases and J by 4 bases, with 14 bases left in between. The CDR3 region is CASSQHTGTTEAFF. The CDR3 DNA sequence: TGTGCCAGCAGCCAACATACAGGGACCACTGAAGCTTTCTTT.

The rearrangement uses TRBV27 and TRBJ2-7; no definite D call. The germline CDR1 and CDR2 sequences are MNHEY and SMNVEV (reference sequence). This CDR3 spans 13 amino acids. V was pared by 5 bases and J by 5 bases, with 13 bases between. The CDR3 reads CASSPTWSHEQYF. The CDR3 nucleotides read TGTGCCAGCAGTCCCACTTGGTCCCACGAGCAGTACTTC.

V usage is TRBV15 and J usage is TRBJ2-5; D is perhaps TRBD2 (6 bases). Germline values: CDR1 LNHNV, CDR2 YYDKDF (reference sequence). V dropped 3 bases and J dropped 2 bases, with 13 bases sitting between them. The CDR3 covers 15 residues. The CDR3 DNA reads TGTGCCACCAGCAGCGGGGGAAGTAGGCAAGAGACCCAGTACTTC. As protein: CATSSGGSRQETQYF.

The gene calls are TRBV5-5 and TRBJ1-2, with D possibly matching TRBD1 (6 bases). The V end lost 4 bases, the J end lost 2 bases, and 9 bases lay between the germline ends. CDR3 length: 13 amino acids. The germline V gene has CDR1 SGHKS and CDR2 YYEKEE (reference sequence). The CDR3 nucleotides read TGTGCCAGCAGCACGGACAGAAACTATGGCTACACCTTC. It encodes CASSTDRNYGYTF.